This T cell receptor beta chain was recovered during a study of shared clonotypes between healthy human individuals. For the study at large: With ages of 18 to 49, the donors were two women and a few men. Whole-study findings and limits: Shared across a few donors were roughly 4.8% of the naive CD4 clonotypes.

Trimming shortened V by 4 bases and J by 10 bases, and 13 bases separated the two germline ends. This CDR3 is built from 12 residues. Germline lookup yields CDR1 SGHDN and CDR2 FVKESK. Assay used: immunoSEQ multiplex PCR; TCRdb lists only in-frame clones, some missing. The top ten clones hold over 1.3% of a sample with about 1 million clones, about 70% of them seen once. From CD4+ cells came CD45RA+ naive and CD45RA-negative memory subsets. A note on this clone: Its antigen is unidentified.

Sequencing input: memory CD4+ T cells sorted from blood. As to subset: CD45RA-negative fraction. V and J are TRBV14 and TRBJ1-1; perhaps TRBD1 as D (6 bases). The source is a young man in good health. CDR3 bases: TGTGCCAGCAGCCTCAGGGGCGCCGGAGCTTTCTTT. This codes for CASSLRGAGAFF.